These 10 T cell receptor beta chains originate from one sample sequenced in a study of CD8 T cells in Susac syndrome. The authors reverse transcribed roughly 0.5 to 1 ug RNA with random hexamers. TCRdb reprocessed the immunoSEQ multiplex PCR reads via MiXCR and lists one record per CDR3 protein. The top ten hold around 0.25% of the sample, which has nearly 70,000 distinct CDR3 sequences, 95% seen once. The sequencing sample was made of CD8+ T cells from PBMCs. Receptors originate from a human donor in good health.

The chain carries TRBV3-1 and TRBJ1-3, with D maybe TRBD1 (5 bases). CDR1 and CDR2 from the germline V gene are LGHDT and YNNKEL (reference sequence). This CDR3 spans 18 amino acids. V lost 4 bases, J lost 0 bases, and 19 bases lay in between. The CDR3 bases are TGTGCCAGCAGCCGGAGGTGGGACGGCACGTACTCTGGAAACACCATATATTTT. Encoded protein: CASSRRWDGTYSGNTIYF.

This chain connects TRBV7-9 to TRBJ2-5; 7 bases fit TRBD2. The length of the CDR3 is 17 residues. The germline V gene encodes CDR1 SEHNR and CDR2 FQNEAQ (reference sequence). V gave up 5 bases and J gave up 5 bases; unmatched junction bases: 17. The CDR3 sequence: CASSPPVEADGGETQYF. CDR3 DNA sequence: TGTGCCAGCAGCCCGCCCGTGGAGGCCGACGGGGGGGAGACCCAGTACTTC.

V and J are TRBV3-1 and TRBJ2-4, with TRBD2 matching over 7 bases. Trimming cost V 2 bases and J 0 bases; bases outside gene matches: 4. CDR3 length: 16 residues. Germline V CDR1 and CDR2: LGHDT, YNNKEL (reference sequence). In nucleotides, the CDR3 is TGTGCCAGCAGCCAAATAGCGGGCCCAGCCAAAAACATTCAGTACTTC. As protein: CASSQIAGPAKNIQYF.

The chain uses TRBV29-1 and TRBJ1-5; a weak D match, TRBD1 (5 bases). Per the germline V gene, CDR1 is SQVTM and CDR2 is ANQGSEA. The V gene lost 5 bases and the J gene lost 0 bases, with 11 bases spanning the gap. CDR3 length: 14 residues. The CDR3 here is CSVPGGDSNQPQHF. The CDR3 coding sequence is TGCAGCGTTCCGGGGGGGGATAGCAATCAGCCCCAGCATTTT.

The gene calls are TRBV29-1 and TRBJ1-3, with no clear D. Germline assignment: CDR1 SQVTM and CDR2 ANQGSEA. This CDR3 region has 13 residues. Trimming pared 4 bases from V and 0 bases from J, leaving 7 bases between. This CDR3 is CSVVVSSGNTIYF. The CDR3 DNA sequence: TGCAGCGTTGTCGTCAGCTCTGGAAACACCATATATTTT.

The rearrangement joins TRBV5-6 to TRBJ2-5; D is perhaps TRBD1 or TRBD2 (6 bases each). This CDR3 region has 15 residues. V shed 6 bases and J shed 5 bases, with 20 bases lying between them. Germline lookup yields CDR1 SGHDT and CDR2 YYEEEE. CDR3 loop: CASTSQGRLGETQYF. The CDR3 nucleotides read TGTGCCAGCACCTCTCAGGGGAGGCTGGGGGAGACCCAGTACTTC.

The chain couples TRBV19 to TRBJ2-2; 10 nucleotides align to TRBD2. This CDR3 comprises 16 residues. V was pared by 4 bases and J by 7 bases, with 9 bases of the junction left unmatched. Germline V gene data show CDR1 as LNHDA and CDR2 as SQIVND (reference sequence). CDR3 amino acids: CASSTAGGPLNGELFF. DNA of the CDR3: TGTGCCAGTAGTACAGCGGGGGGGCCTCTGAACGGGGAGCTGTTTTTT.

The chain has TRBV13 and TRBJ1-1; 8 bases align to TRBD1. The germline V gene encodes CDR1 PRHDT and CDR2 FYEKMQ (reference sequence). The V segment lost 4 bases and the J segment 4 bases; nucleotides outside the gene matches: 8. The CDR3 contains 15 residues. The CDR3 DNA reads as TGTGCCAGCAGCTCCAGGTCACAGGGGGGCACTGAAGCTTTCTTT. Amino acids: CASSSRSQGGTEAFF.

DNA of the CDR3: TGTGCCAGCAGCCAGGGGCTCACTCACCGGGACACTTATAACTATGGCTACACCTTC. This translates into CASSQGLTHRDTYNYGYTF. The chain uses TRBV3-1 and TRBJ1-2, with D perhaps TRBD1 (6 bases). This CDR3 is built from 19 residues. Looked up from germline, CDR1 is LGHDT and CDR2 is YNNKEL (reference sequence). The V gene lost 3 bases and the J gene lost 1 base, with 24 bases spanning the gap.

The chain is built from TRBV29-1 and TRBJ1-4; D is possibly TRBD1 (6 bases). This CDR3 is 14 amino acids long. V gave up 5 bases and J gave up 5 bases, with 15 bases separating them. CDR1 SQVTM and CDR2 ANQGSEA come from the germline V gene. The CDR3 sequence: CSVRGGAVNEKLFF. The DNA of the CDR3 is TGCAGCGTTCGTGGGGGCGCGGTCAATGAAAAACTGTTTTTT. The entire variable domain, with the rest obtained from reference TRBV29-1 and TRBJ1-4, is as follows: SAVISQKPSRDICQRGTSLTIQCQVDSQVTMMFWYRQQPGQSLTLIATANQGSEATYESGFVIDKFPISRPNLTFSTLTVSNMSPEDSSIYLCSVRGGAVNEKLFFGSGTQLSVL.